The next 20 T cell receptor beta chains were all read from a single sample in a study of blood T cell repertoires in COVID-19. Profiled with immunoSEQ multiplex PCR; TCRdb holds only in-frame clones, not every one. The sample includes approximately 150,000 clones, roughly 91% seen only once; the top ten take around 2%. The source material was peripheral blood. These receptors all come from a man aged 45 to 65 who had recovered from COVID-19.

This rearrangement joins TRBV3-1 (or the pseudogene TRBV3-2) to TRBJ1-5; D gene ambiguous. The CDR3 sequence is 14 residues long. The germline CDR1 and CDR2 sequences are LGHDT and YNNKEL (reference sequence). V was cut by 0 bases and J by 6 bases, with 9 bases left in between. Here the CDR3 DNA reads TGTGCCAGCAGCCAAGAGAGGATGGGTCAGCCCCAGCATTTT. Protein product: CASSQERMGQPQHF.

The chain links TRBV7-2 to TRBJ1-1, with D possibly matching TRBD1 (6 bases). V gave up 3 bases and J gave up 8 bases, with 7 bases separating them. The length of the CDR3 is 11 residues. Germline-derived CDR1 and CDR2 are SGHTA and FQGNSA. The DNA for the CDR3 is TGTGCCAGCAGCTTCGACAGGGAAGCTTTCTTT. Translated: CASSFDREAFF.

This clone showed up just once. J is TRBJ2-5 and V is TRBV5-1, with TRBD2 matching over 13 bases. V shed 0 bases, J shed 4 bases, and the junction held 3 bases outside the gene matches. CDR3 length: 16 residues. CDR1 is SGHRS, CDR2 YFSETQ, per germline. The CDR3 DNA reads as TGCGCCAGCAGCTTGGAGCGACTAGCGGGGGGAGAGACCCAGTACTTC. Encoded protein: CASSLERLAGGETQYF.

The chain uses TRBV19 and TRBJ1-5; 9 bases are a match to TRBD1. Germline CDR1 and CDR2: LNHDA and SQIVND (reference sequence). V lost 5 bases, J lost 5 bases, and 4 bases stayed unmatched. The CDR3 has 14 residues. The DNA of the CDR3 is TGTGCCAGTAGTGCACAGGGGGCTCATCAGCCCCAGCATTTT. Protein: CASSAQGAHQPQHF.

The chain employs TRBV7-2 and TRBJ1-1; D gene unclear. Germline assignment: CDR1 SGHTA and CDR2 FQGNSA. Deletions cut 3 bases from V and 1 base from J, with 9 bases between. CDR3 size: 14 residues. CDR3 nucleotides: TGTGCCAGCAGCTTTCTGGAGAGGAACACTGAAGCTTTCTTT. It encodes CASSFLERNTEAFF.

This sequence joins TRBV24-1 and TRBJ2-5; 10 bases agree with TRBD2. This CDR3 is built from 18 residues. The V segment lost 2 bases and the J segment 0 bases; nucleotides outside the gene matches: 8. Germline CDR1 is KGHDR and CDR2 is SFDVKD. CDR3 nucleotide sequence: TGTGCCACCAGTGATTCATATAGCGGGGGGCTATACCAAGAGACCCAGTACTTC. It yields the protein CATSDSYSGGLYQETQYF.

CDR3 amino acids: CAISESNRANNYGYTF. The CDR3 nucleotides are TGTGCCATCAGTGAGTCTAACAGGGCCAATAACTATGGCTACACCTTC. The V gene is TRBV10-3, the J gene TRBJ1-2; D perhaps matches TRBD1 (6 bases). V was clipped by 0 bases and J by 1 base, with 12 bases between them. The CDR3 runs to 16 residues. The germline V gene encodes CDR1 ENHRY and CDR2 SYGVKD.

The chain has TRBV6-1 and TRBJ2-7; a possible D gene is TRBD2 (5 bases). CDR3 length equals 13 residues. Germline CDR1 is MNHNS and CDR2 is SASEGT. V was trimmed by 3 bases and J by 4 bases, leaving 10 bases between them. CDR3 sequence reads: CASSDSGRYEQYF. CDR3 in DNA: TGTGCCAGCAGTGATTCGGGGAGATACGAGCAGTACTTC.

V usage is TRBV5-1 and J usage is TRBJ1-3; D gene uncertain. CDR1 and CDR2 (germline): SGHRS, YFSETQ. Deletions cut 4 bases from V and 1 base from J, with 6 bases between. This CDR3 has 13 amino acids. CDR3 residues: CASSPLSGNTIYF. The CDR3, as DNA: TGCGCCAGCAGCCCCTTATCTGGAAACACCATATATTTT.

The genes are TRBV5-4 and TRBJ2-7; 12 bases are shared with TRBD2. The germline CDR1 and CDR2 sequences are SGHNT and YYREEE (reference sequence). The ends lost 0 bases at V and 6 bases at J; junction bases unmatched: 1. The CDR3 is 14 amino acids. The CDR3 loop is CASSLGGLAGEQYF. The CDR3 nucleotides read TGTGCCAGCAGCTTGGGGGGACTAGCGGGCGAGCAGTACTTC. The variable domain in full, completed from reference TRBV5-4 and TRBJ2-7, reads ETGVTQSPTHLIKTRGQQVTLRCSSQSGHNTVSWYQQALGQGPQFIFQYYREEENGRGNFPPRFSGLQFPNYSSELNVNALELDDSALYLCASSLGGLAGEQYFGPGTRLTVT.

The chain couples TRBV30 to TRBJ2-2; no firm D call. Germline assignment: CDR1 GTSNPN and CDR2 SVGIG (reference sequence). The CDR3 is 14 amino acids. The V end was cut by 3 bases, the J end by 2 bases, with 10 bases between. The CDR3 DNA follows: TGTGCCTGGAGACAGTATCCTAACACCGGGGAGCTGTTTTTT. The encoded protein is CAWRQYPNTGELFF. The complete variable domain, with remaining parts taken from reference TRBV30 and TRBJ2-2, reads SQTIHQWPATLVQPVGSPLSLECTVEGTSNPNLYWYRQAAGRGLQLLFYSVGIGQISSEVPQNLSASRPQDRQFILSSKKLLLSDSGFYLCAWRQYPNTGELFFGEGSRLTVL.

This clone was observed once. The V call is TRBV6-5, the J call TRBJ1-3; D perhaps matches TRBD1 (6 bases). CDR3 size: 14 residues. Trimming cost V 6 bases and J 4 bases, with 13 bases left between them. In germline, CDR1 is MNHEY, CDR2 SVGAGI. DNA for the CDR3: TGTGCCAGCAGGAAACAGGGTGGAGGAAACACCATATATTTT. It translates to CASRKQGGGNTIYF.

The CDR3 coding sequence is TGTGCCAGCAGCTTAGGAGTCAGGGACGAGCAGTACTTC. It codes for CASSLGVRDEQYF. V usage is TRBV7-2 and J usage is TRBJ2-7; maybe TRBD1 (5 bases). V lost 1 base to trimming and J lost 5 bases, with 9 bases between them. Per germline, CDR1 SGHTA and CDR2 FQGNSA. The CDR3 consists of 13 residues.

The chain is built from TRBV5-1 and TRBJ1-1; D might be TRBD1 (5 bases). V was pared by 2 bases and J by 1 base, with 9 bases between. CDR1 is SGHRS and CDR2 is YFSETQ in the germline V gene. There are 14 residues in the CDR3. The CDR3 DNA reads as TGCGCCAGCAGCTTATTCGGGGGGAACACTGAAGCTTTCTTT. Amino acids: CASSLFGGNTEAFF.

V and J are TRBV5-1 and TRBJ2-1, with D possibly matching TRBD1 (6 bases). The germline V gene encodes CDR1 SGHRS and CDR2 YFSETQ. The CDR3 is 13 amino acids. Trimming stripped 6 bases from V and 4 bases from J, with 11 bases between. CDR3 in DNA: TGCGCCAGCACCCTGACAGGTTACAATGAGCAGTTCTTC. It codes for CASTLTGYNEQFF.

The gene calls are TRBV19 and TRBJ2-4, with 9 bases that match TRBD1. Germline CDR1 and CDR2: LNHDA and SQIVND (reference sequence). This CDR3 is 16 amino acids long. Trimming at V came to 4 bases and at J to 4 bases, leaving 8 bases not matched to a gene. The CDR3 DNA reads TGTGCCAGTAGTAGTCCGGGACAGGGAAGGAAAAACATTCAGTACTTC. It yields the protein CASSSPGQGRKNIQYF.

The gene calls are TRBV6-6 and TRBJ1-5, with 8 nucleotides matching TRBD1. Trimming cost V 8 bases and J 4 bases; bases outside gene matches: 13. There are 16 residues in the CDR3. The germline CDR1 and CDR2 sequences are MNHNY and SVGAGI (reference sequence). The CDR3, as DNA: TGTGCCAGCTGCGGTCATTCCAGGACAGGGAATCAGCCCCAGCATTTT. Residues: CASCGHSRTGNQPQHF.

This chain links TRBV7-2 with TRBJ1-1, with 9 bases identical to TRBD1. The length of the CDR3 is 14 residues. The J segment lost 3 bases and the V segment lost 3 bases, leaving 2 bases of the junction unmatched. CDR1 is SGHTA, CDR2 FQGNSA, per germline. The CDR3 region is CASSFRDRDTEAFF. For the CDR3, the DNA is TGTGCCAGCAGCTTTAGGGACAGGGACACTGAAGCTTTCTTT.

The V and J genes are TRBV10-3 and TRBJ2-7, with TRBD2 matching over 8 bases. The CDR3 is 16 residues long. V shed 3 bases and J 1 base; nucleotides not matched to a gene: 8. The germline CDR1 and CDR2 sequences are ENHRY and SYGVKD. CDR3: CAISEGSSGHSYEQYF. For the CDR3, the DNA is TGTGCCATCAGTGAAGGATCTAGCGGGCATTCCTACGAGCAGTACTTC.

This chain links TRBV4-3 with TRBJ2-5; 15 positions agree with TRBD2. Germline V gives CDR1 LGHNA, CDR2 YSLEER. The length of the CDR3 is 18 residues. V shed 3 bases, J shed 4 bases, and the junction held 9 bases outside the gene matches. The CDR3 spells CASSQTGLAGGRAETQYF. CDR3 nucleotides: TGCGCCAGCAGCCAGACCGGACTAGCGGGGGGGCGGGCAGAGACCCAGTACTTC.